Following are 9 T cell receptor beta chains from one sample sequenced in a study of CD8+CD57+ T cells in acquired aplastic anemia. TCR beta VDJ and CDR3 profiles were obtained from a genomic DNA template. TCRdb redid the calling of the reads with MiXCR, one entry per CDR3 protein. The data contain about 210,000 distinct CDR3 sequences, 30% to 40% of them singletons. The sequenced sample consisted of sorted CD4+, CD8+, or CD8+CD57+ T cells (not recorded which) from PBMCs. The receptors here all came from a human donor in good health, serving as a control.

Ten or more counts support this clonotype. CDR3 loop: CASSQQGRTSYEQYF. The CDR3 DNA follows: TGTGCCAGCAGTCAACAGGGCCGCACCTCCTACGAGCAGTACTTC. The V and J genes are TRBV2 and TRBJ2-7, with D possibly TRBD1 on 6 matching bases. The germline V gene encodes CDR1 SNHLY and CDR2 FYNNEI. The germline V and J ends were trimmed by 5 bases and 0 bases, with 14 bases remaining between them. This CDR3 contains 15 residues.

This clonotype was detected many times. V and J are TRBV12-3 or TRBV12-4 and TRBJ2-7; D is perhaps TRBD1 (6 bases). V was clipped by 4 bases and J by 2 bases, with 12 bases between them. This CDR3 contains 14 residues. The CDR3 protein is CASSSAGQPYEQYF. The CDR3 region has the DNA TGTGCCAGCAGTTCAGCAGGACAGCCCTACGAGCAGTACTTC.

This clonotype was picked up many times. The CDR3 DNA reads TGTGCCAGCAGGGGAGTGAACACAGATACGCAGTATTTT. Translation: CASRGVNTDTQYF. The chain has TRBV2 and TRBJ2-3; D might be TRBD2 (5 bases). Trimming took off 6 bases at V and 2 bases at J, with 9 bases between the two ends. Germline V gene data show CDR1 as SNHLY and CDR2 as FYNNEI. This CDR3 spans 13 amino acids.

This clonotype was observed at least ten times. The chain joins TRBV20-1 to TRBJ2-7; 9 bases map to TRBD1. Germline V gene data show CDR1 as DFQATT and CDR2 as SNEGSKA (reference sequence). V shed 3 bases, J shed 2 bases, and the junction held 5 bases outside the gene matches. This CDR3 spans 14 amino acids. For the CDR3, the DNA is TGCAGTGCTAGCGGACAGGGGATGACCTACGAGCAGTACTTC. It is translated as CSASGQGMTYEQYF.

This clonotype was detected a few times. The chain carries TRBV5-1 and TRBJ2-3; 7 positions match TRBD2. The germline V gene has CDR1 SGHRS and CDR2 YFSETQ. The CDR3 is 15 amino acids. Germline trimming cut 5 bases from V and 0 bases from J; bases unmatched to any gene: 6. CDR3 loop: CASSQGDYSTDTQYF. In nucleotides, the CDR3 is TGCGCCAGCAGTCAAGGGGACTACAGCACAGATACGCAGTATTTT.

Comment on this clonotype: Germline is not matched at one junction end, which may reflect a read error. The J gene is TRBJ2-7, the V gene TRBV15; 7 nucleotides agree with TRBD2. In germline, CDR1 is LNHNV, CDR2 YYDKDF (reference sequence). The CDR3 extends over 14 amino acids. Here the CDR3 reads CATSGGRGDYEQYF. The CDR3 coding sequence is TGCGCCACCAGCGGCGGGAGAGGGGACTACGAGCAGTACTTC.

The chain uses TRBV19 and TRBJ2-5; no reliable D call. Germline-derived CDR1 and CDR2 are LNHDA and SQIVND (reference sequence). This CDR3 comprises 13 residues. V gave up 9 bases and J gave up 4 bases, with 15 bases separating them. This CDR3 is CASSSLGSETQYF. CDR3 coding DNA: TGTGCCAGCAGTTCTCTCGGATCAGAGACCCAGTACTTC.

In regard to this clonotype: Compared with germline, one end of the junction differs, possibly owing to a read error. The genes are TRBV29-1 and TRBJ2-7, with 9 positions matching TRBD1. The CDR3 length is 16 residues. Germline CDR1 and CDR2: SQVTM and ANQGSEA. The chain's CDR3 is CSVGGIRTGDIDEQHF. For the CDR3, the DNA is TGCAGCGTCGGAGGGATACGGACAGGGGACATCGACGAGCAGCACTTC.

This clonotype was recorded at least ten times. The chain couples TRBV19 to TRBJ1-2, with a possible D match to TRBD1 (6 bases). Trimming cost V 4 bases and J 0 bases, with 12 bases left between them. CDR1 is LNHDA and CDR2 is SQIVND in the germline V gene (reference sequence). CDR3 size: 15 residues. CDR3 sequence (DNA): TGTGCCAGTAGTACCTGGACAGAGACTAACTATGGCTACACCTTC. Its protein product is CASSTWTETNYGYTF.